This T cell receptor beta chain was obtained from a study of T-cell reconstitution after alpha-beta-depleted transplantation in children. TCRbeta library preparation incorporated unique molecular identifiers. In TCRdb, the PCR reads were re-called with MiXCR into one record per CDR3 protein. The data contain about 830,000 distinct CDR3 sequences, roughly 15% of them singletons. Germline V gene lookup returns CDR1 SQVTM and CDR2 ANQGSEA. This CDR3 region has 15 residues. J lost 2 bases, V lost 4 bases, and 9 bases had no gene match. There are a few counts of this clonotype. The clonotype comes from a male patient younger than 18 who had a stem cell transplant for acute lymphoblastic leukemia, so the T cells may come from the graft donor. This chain uses TRBV29-1 with TRBJ2-3, with 7 bases matching TRBD1. The sequencing here drew on PBMCs, mostly from graft donor cells, taken 360 days after TCRalphabeta/CD19-depleted stem cell transplant. The CDR3 bases are TGCAGCGTTGTGCCGAGGGACAGAGTCACAGATACGCAGTATTTT. This sequence encodes CSVVPRDRVTDTQYF.